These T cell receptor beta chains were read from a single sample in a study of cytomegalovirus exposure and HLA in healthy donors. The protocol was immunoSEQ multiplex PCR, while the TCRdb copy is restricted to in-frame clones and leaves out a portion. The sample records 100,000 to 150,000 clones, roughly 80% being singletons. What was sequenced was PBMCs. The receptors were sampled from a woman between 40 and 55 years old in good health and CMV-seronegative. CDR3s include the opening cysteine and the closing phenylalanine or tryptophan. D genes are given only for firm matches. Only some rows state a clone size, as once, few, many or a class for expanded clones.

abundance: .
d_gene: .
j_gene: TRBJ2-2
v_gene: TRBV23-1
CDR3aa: CARRATASGSETGELFF
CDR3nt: TGCGCCAGGAGGGCGACCGCATCCGGGAGCGAGACCGGGGAGCTGTTTTTT

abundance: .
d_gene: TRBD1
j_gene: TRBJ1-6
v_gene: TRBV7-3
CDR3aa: CASSLGTAFNSPLHF
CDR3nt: TGTGCCAGCAGCTTGGGGACAGCCTTTAATTCACCCCTCCACTTT

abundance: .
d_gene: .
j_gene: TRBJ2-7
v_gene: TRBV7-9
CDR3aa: CASSSGLFSHEQYF
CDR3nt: TGTGCCAGCAGCTCCGGACTGTTTAGTCACGAGCAGTACTTC

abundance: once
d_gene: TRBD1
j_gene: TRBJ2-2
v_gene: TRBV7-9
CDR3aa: CASSTDRENTGELFF
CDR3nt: TGTGCCAGCAGCACGGACAGGGAGAACACCGGGGAGCTGTTTTTT

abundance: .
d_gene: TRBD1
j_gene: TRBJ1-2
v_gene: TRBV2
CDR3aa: CASSQRVQGGHGYTF
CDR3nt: TGTGCCAGCAGCCAAAGGGTGCAGGGGGGACATGGCTACACCTTC

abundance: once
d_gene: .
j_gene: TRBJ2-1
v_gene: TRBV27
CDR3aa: CASSSPLAEYNEQFF
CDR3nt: TGTGCCAGCAGCTCCCCCCTAGCTGAGTACAATGAGCAGTTCTTC

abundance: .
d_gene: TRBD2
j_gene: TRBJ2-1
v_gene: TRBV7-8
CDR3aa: CASSLVTSGSTSYNEQFF
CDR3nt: TGTGCCAGCAGCTTAGTCACCAGCGGGAGTACTTCCTACAATGAGCAGTTCTTC

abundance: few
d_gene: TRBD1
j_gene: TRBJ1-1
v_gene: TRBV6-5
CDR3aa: CASRQGAGAFF
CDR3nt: TGTGCCAGCAGACAGGGGGCGGGAGCTTTCTTT

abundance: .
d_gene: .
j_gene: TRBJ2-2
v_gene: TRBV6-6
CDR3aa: CASSKQGLDGELFF
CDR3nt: TGTGCCAGCAGTAAACAGGGTTTAGACGGGGAGCTGTTTTTT

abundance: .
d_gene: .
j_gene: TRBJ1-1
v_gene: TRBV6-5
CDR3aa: CASSYGAGRYTEAFF
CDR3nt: TGTGCCAGCAGTTATGGGGCGGGGAGATACACTGAAGCTTTCTTT

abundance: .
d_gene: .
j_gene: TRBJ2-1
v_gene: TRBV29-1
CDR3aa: CSVLGPDEQFF
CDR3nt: TGCAGCGTTCTTGGGCCGGATGAGCAGTTCTTC

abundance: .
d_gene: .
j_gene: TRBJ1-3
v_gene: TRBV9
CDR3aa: CASSVGTAMSSGNTIYF
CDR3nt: TGTGCCAGCAGCGTAGGCACAGCCATGAGCTCTGGAAACACCATATATTTT

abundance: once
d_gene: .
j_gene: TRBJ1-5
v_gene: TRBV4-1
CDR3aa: CASSQVEGGNQPQHF
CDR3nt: TGCGCCAGCAGCCAAGTGGAGGGTGGCAATCAGCCCCAGCATTTT

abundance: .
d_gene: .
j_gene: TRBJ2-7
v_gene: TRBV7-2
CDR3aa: CASSFNYLGEQYF
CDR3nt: TGTGCCAGCAGCTTTAACTACCTTGGGGAGCAGTACTTC

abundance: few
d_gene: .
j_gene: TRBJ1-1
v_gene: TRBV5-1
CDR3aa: CASSLGAGNTEAFF
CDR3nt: TGCGCCAGCAGCTTGGGGGCGGGGAACACTGAAGCTTTCTTT

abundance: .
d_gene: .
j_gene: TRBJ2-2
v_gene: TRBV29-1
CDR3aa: CSVEGGSGGITGELFF
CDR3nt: TGCAGCGTTGAAGGCGGGAGTGGGGGCATCACCGGGGAGCTGTTTTTT

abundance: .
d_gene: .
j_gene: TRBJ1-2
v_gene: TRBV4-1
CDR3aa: CASSQTGFYGYTF
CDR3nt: TGCGCCAGCAGCCAAACAGGGTTTTATGGCTACACCTTC

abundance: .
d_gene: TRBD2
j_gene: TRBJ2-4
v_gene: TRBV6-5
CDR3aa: CASSYGGEGAKNIQYF
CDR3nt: TGTGCCAGCAGTTACGGAGGGGAGGGGGCCAAAAACATTCAGTACTTC

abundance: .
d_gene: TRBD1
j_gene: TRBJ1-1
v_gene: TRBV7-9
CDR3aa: CASSPETLYRGPNTEAFF
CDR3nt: TGTGCCAGCAGCCCTGAAACCCTGTACAGGGGACCGAACACTGAAGCTTTCTTT

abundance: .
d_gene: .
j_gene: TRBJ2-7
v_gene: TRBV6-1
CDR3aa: CASSEWPGREQYF
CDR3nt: TGTGCCAGCAGTGAATGGCCGGGAAGGGAGCAGTACTTC

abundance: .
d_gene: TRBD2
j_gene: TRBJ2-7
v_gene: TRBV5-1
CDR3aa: CASSPASGAYEQYF
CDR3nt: TGCGCCAGCAGCCCAGCAAGCGGGGCCTACGAGCAGTACTTC

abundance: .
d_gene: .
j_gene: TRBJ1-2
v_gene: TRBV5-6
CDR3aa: CASSLVLTLRGYTF
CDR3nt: TGTGCCAGCAGCTTGGTATTGACTTTGAGGGGCTACACCTTC

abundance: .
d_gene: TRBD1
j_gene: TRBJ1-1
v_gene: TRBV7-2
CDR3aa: CASSLGSRGRNTEAFF
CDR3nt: TGTGCCAGCAGCTTAGGATCCAGGGGGCGGAACACTGAAGCTTTCTTT

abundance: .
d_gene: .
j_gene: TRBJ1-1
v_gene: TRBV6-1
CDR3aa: CASTPPGQLFEAFF
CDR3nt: TGTGCCAGCACCCCCCCAGGACAGTTATTCGAAGCTTTCTTT

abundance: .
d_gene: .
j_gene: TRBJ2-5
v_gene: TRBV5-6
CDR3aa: CASSLAPTTAQETQYF
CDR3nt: TGTGCCAGCAGCTTGGCCCCTACGACAGCCCAAGAGACCCAGTACTTC

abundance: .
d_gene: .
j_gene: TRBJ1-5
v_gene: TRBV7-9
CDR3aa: CASSLEYSNQPQHF
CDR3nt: TGTGCCAGCAGCTTAGAATATAGCAATCAGCCCCAGCATTTT

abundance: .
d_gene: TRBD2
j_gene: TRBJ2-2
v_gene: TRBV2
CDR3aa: CPSSLAGGNTGELFF
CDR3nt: TGTCCCAGCAGCCTAGCGGGGGGAAACACCGGGGAGCTGTTTTTT

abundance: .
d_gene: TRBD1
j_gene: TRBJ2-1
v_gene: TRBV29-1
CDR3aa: CSVESPGQGYNEQFF
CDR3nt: TGCAGCGTTGAAAGCCCGGGACAGGGCTACAATGAGCAGTTCTTC

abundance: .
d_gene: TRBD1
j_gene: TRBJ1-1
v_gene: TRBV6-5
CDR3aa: CASSYGTGQTEAFF
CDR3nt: TGTGCCAGCAGTTACGGGACAGGGCAAACTGAAGCTTTCTTT

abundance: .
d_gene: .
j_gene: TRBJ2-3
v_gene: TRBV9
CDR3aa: CASSVDGGSRATDTQYF
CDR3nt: TGTGCCAGCAGCGTAGATGGAGGGAGTCGAGCCACAGATACGCAGTATTTT

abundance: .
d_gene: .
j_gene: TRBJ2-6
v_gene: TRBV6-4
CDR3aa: CASSEHSGANVLTF
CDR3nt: TGTGCCAGCAGTGAACACTCTGGGGCCAACGTCCTGACTTTC

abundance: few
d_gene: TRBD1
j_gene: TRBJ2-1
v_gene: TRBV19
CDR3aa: CASSPDRGLNNEQFF
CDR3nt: TGTGCCAGTAGTCCGGACAGGGGGCTCAACAATGAGCAGTTCTTC

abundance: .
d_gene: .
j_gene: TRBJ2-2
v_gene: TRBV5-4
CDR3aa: CASSLGWAGNTGELFF
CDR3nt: TGTGCCAGCAGCTTGGGGTGGGCGGGAAACACCGGGGAGCTGTTTTTT

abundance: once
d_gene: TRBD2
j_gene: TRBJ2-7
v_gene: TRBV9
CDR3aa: CASSAEGLAGVLAF
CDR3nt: TGTGCCAGCAGCGCAGAGGGACTAGCGGGAGTCTTGGCCTTC

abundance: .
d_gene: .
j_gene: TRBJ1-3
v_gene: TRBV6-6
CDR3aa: CAGRGTSSGNTIYF
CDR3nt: TGTGCCGGTCGAGGGACTAGCTCTGGAAACACCATATATTTT

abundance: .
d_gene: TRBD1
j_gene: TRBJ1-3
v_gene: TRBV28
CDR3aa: CASSLRRDRANTIYF
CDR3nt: TGTGCCAGCAGTTTAAGGAGGGACAGGGCCAACACCATATATTTT

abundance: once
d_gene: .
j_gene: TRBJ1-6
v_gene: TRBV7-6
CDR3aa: CASSSGPQLSPLHF
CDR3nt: TGTGCCAGCAGTAGCGGCCCGCAACTTTCACCCCTCCACTTT

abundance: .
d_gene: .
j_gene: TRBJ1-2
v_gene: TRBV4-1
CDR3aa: CASSPPGGYHYGYTF
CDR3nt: TGCGCCAGCAGCCCCCCCGGGGGATATCATTATGGCTACACCTTC

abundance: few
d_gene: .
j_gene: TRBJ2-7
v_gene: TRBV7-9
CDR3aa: CASSSQGSYEQYF
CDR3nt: TGTGCCAGCAGCTCTCAGGGATCCTACGAGCAGTACTTC

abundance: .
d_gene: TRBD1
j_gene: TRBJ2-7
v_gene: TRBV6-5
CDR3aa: CASSYSKRTGDYEQYF
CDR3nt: TGTGCCAGCAGTTACTCGAAGAGGACAGGGGACTACGAGCAGTACTTC

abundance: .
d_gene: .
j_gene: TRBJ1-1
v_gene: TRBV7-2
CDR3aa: CASSAGPTNTEAFF
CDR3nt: TGTGCCAGCAGCGCGGGACCGACCAACACTGAAGCTTTCTTT

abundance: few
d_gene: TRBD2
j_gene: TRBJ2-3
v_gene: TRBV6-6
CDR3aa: CASSYLAEDTDTQYF
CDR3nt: TGTGCCAGCAGTTACCTAGCGGAGGACACAGATACGCAGTATTTT

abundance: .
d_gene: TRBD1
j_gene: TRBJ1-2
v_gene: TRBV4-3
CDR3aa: CASSQDWQGGGYTF
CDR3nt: TGCGCCAGCAGCCAAGATTGGCAGGGGGGTGGCTACACCTTC

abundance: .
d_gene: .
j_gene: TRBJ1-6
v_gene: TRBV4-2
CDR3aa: CASSQDTQGNSPLHF
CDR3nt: TGTGCCAGCAGCCAAGATACACAGGGTAATTCACCCCTCCACTTT

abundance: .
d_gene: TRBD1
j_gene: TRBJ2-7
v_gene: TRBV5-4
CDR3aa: CASSLEGQGYYEQYF
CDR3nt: TGTGCCAGCAGCTTGGAGGGACAGGGATACTACGAGCAGTACTTC

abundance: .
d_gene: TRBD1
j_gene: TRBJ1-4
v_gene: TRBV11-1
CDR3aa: CASSQTGGNEKLFF
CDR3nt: TGTGCCAGCAGCCAGACAGGGGGAAATGAAAAACTGTTTTTT

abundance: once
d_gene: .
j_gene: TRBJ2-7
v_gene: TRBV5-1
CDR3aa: CASSLQGGYEQYF
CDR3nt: TGCGCCAGCAGCTTGCAGGGAGGCTACGAGCAGTACTTC

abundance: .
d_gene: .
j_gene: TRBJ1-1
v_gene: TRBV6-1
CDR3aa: CASSDPRGSWAFF
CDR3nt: TGTGCCAGCAGTGACCCGCGGGGAAGTTGGGCTTTCTTT

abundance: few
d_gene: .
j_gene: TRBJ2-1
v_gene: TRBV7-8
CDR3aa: CASSLVGGAIKQFF
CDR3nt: TGTGCCAGCAGCTTAGTGGGGGGGGCCATTAAGCAGTTCTTC

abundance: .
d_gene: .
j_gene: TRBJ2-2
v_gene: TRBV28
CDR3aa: CASSPVTGEDTGELFF
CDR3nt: TGTGCCAGCAGCCCCGTGACGGGAGAAGACACCGGGGAGCTGTTTTTT

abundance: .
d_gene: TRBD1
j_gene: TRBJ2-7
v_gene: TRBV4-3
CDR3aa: CASSQATGTGFGEQYF
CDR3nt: TGCGCCAGCAGCCAAGCTACCGGGACAGGGTTTGGGGAGCAGTACTTC